This TCR beta chain was sequenced for a study of blood T cell repertoires in COVID-19. Study as a whole: Both acute and convalescent COVID-19 samples were obtained from the United States, Italy and Spain. In each case, the material was cDNA or gDNA derived from T cells, B-cell-depleted T cells, or PBMCs.

Germline lookup yields CDR1 SQVTM and CDR2 ANQGSEA. V lost 4 bases to trimming and J lost 6 bases, with 9 bases between them. The CDR3 runs 11 residues. Study processing details: Estimation of nucleated cell counts relied on the amplification of reference gene primers. Clones were read by immunoSEQ multiplex PCR, and TCRdb kept only the in-frame ones, dropping some. V, J and clone size are taken as reported in that table, and D and trimming were inferred from the DNA itself. The sample consists of roughly 60,000 clones, 88% of them appearing once. The rearrangement uses TRBV29-1 and TRBJ1-2; D is unclear. Sequences were obtained from peripheral blood. The receptor's source is a man in his fifties or sixties with active COVID-19. CDR3 region: CSVARLDGYTF. The DNA of the CDR3 is TGCAGCGTTGCTAGGTTGGATGGCTACACCTTC.